Presented here are 17 T cell receptor beta chains from one specimen sequenced in a study of human T cells and chemical hapten exposure listed by TCRdb under 2021. According to the study, the label for this sample's time point signals: patch test 2, 6 weeks after DPC sensitization. The label giving this sample's treatment or condition can be read as: therapeutic diphenylcyclopropenone sensitization with weekly scalp DPC. Libraries were prepared through RACE. The sample was run on a NextSeq 500. TCRdb reanalyzed the raw reads on its own, using fastp at Q25 for trimming and MiXCR for clone calling, and kept in-frame beta chains. A single entry per CDR3 protein holds the most common genes and DNA from its merged rows. Across this sample there are over 100,000 distinct CDR3 sequences, with 9.2% seen only once. The ten largest clones take up about 3.1% of the sample. This sample comprised whole blood, obtained in connection with sensitization to the hapten diphenylcyclopropenone (DPC). These receptors originate from a woman aged 35 to 49 with alopecia areata. Some clones in this sample may be carry-over from other donors' samples.

The chain combines TRBV5-1 with TRBJ1-2; D gene unclear. The CDR3 loop spans 14 amino acids. V was clipped by 0 bases and J by 4 bases, with 10 bases between them. Germline CDR1 and CDR2: SGHRS and YFSETQ. CDR3: CASSLDGRLYGYTF. CDR3 DNA: TGCGCCAGCAGCTTGGATGGCAGACTCTATGGCTACACCTTC.

This clonotype was observed many times. The V call is TRBV7-3, the J call TRBJ1-1, with TRBD1 identical over 7 bases. CDR1 is SGHTA, CDR2 FQGTGA, per germline. The CDR3 totals 14 residues. With 0 bases clipped from V and 6 bases from J, the junction kept 4 bases outside the gene matches. CDR3: CASSLTRDSPEAFF. The CDR3 coding sequence is TGTGCCAGCAGCTTAACCCGGGACAGTCCTGAAGCTTTCTTT.

The rearrangement links TRBV29-1 to TRBJ1-1, with 9 bases lining up with TRBD1. With V trimmed by 7 bases and J by 5 bases, 8 bases remained unmatched. The CDR3 is 13 amino acids. The V gene's germline CDR1 is SQVTM and CDR2 ANQGSEA. The CDR3 DNA reads TGCAGCGGCAACAGGGGGCGATGGACTGAAGCTTTCTTT. Translating it yields CSGNRGRWTEAFF.

This clonotype occurred once. The chain combines TRBV6-2 or TRBV6-3 with TRBJ2-2; 12 positions match TRBD1. Per germline, CDR1 MNHEY and CDR2 SVGEGT. The CDR3 has 18 residues. J was trimmed by 4 bases and V by 8 bases; bases with no gene match: 14. Here the CDR3 DNA reads TGTGCCAGCGGGAGGGGGACAGGGGGCCTCATACCCACCGGGGAGCTGTTTTTT. It encodes CASGRGTGGLIPTGELFF.

The CDR3 is CASSYRGGPSNEQFF. In nucleotides, the CDR3 is TGTGCCAGCAGTTACCGAGGGGGACCCTCCAATGAGCAGTTCTTC. The chain has TRBV6-2 or TRBV6-3 and TRBJ2-1; maybe TRBD1 (6 bases). V lost 2 bases to trimming and J lost 6 bases, with 14 bases between them. CDR3 length: 15 residues. CDR1 and CDR2 from the germline V gene are MNHEY and SVGEGT.

This CDR3 reads CASSLEGQYGYTF. In DNA, the CDR3 is TGTGCCAGCAGCTTAGAGGGACAGTATGGCTACACCTTC. The V call is TRBV7-9, the J call TRBJ1-2, with 7 nucleotides matching TRBD1. Germline trimming cut 1 base from V and 5 bases from J; bases unmatched to any gene: 1. Germline V gives CDR1 SEHNR, CDR2 FQNEAQ (reference sequence). The CDR3 has 13 amino acids.

This clonotype has just a few counts. This rearrangement joins TRBV5-4 to TRBJ2-2; 8 bases match TRBD2. With V trimmed by 3 bases and J by 3 bases, 7 bases remained unmatched. Germline CDR1 SGHNT, CDR2 YYREEE (reference sequence). The length of the CDR3 is 16 residues. This CDR3 reads CASSSQRGTDTGELFF. The DNA of the CDR3 is TGTGCCAGCAGCTCCCAGCGGGGGACGGACACCGGGGAGCTGTTTTTT.

The genes are TRBV12-2 and TRBJ2-5; the table's D gene call, TRBD2, was not cross checked with the DNA. TRBV12-2 is a pseudogene locus. The CDR3 has 21 amino acids. The CDR3 reads CASRWHVEGTSGGLSQETQYF. The CDR3 coding sequence is TGTGCAAGTCGCTGGCACGTCGAAGGGACTAGCGGGGGGCTGAGCCAAGAGACCCAGTACTTC.

The chain has TRBV5-6 and TRBJ1-1; D not resolved. From germline, CDR1 is SGHDT and CDR2 YYEEEE. This CDR3 comprises 18 residues. Between the trimmed V and J ends, which lost 0 bases and 0 bases, there was a span of 18 bases. The CDR3 sequence is CASSLEFGSGRMNTEAFF. CDR3 nucleotide sequence: TGTGCCAGCAGCTTGGAATTTGGTTCGGGTCGCATGAACACTGAAGCTTTCTTT.

Remarks on this clonotype: Being one base from a much bigger clone, this may be a read error. The chain has TRBV7-6 and TRBJ1-3; D may be TRBD1 (6 bases). V was cut by 1 base and J by 14 bases, with 15 bases left in between. In germline, CDR1 is SGHVS, CDR2 FNYEAQ. The CDR3 contains 13 residues. The CDR3 spells CASSLVADRTVYF. Here the CDR3 DNA reads TGTGCCAGCAGCTTAGTGGCGGACAGAACCGTATATTTT.

This clonotype was seen a handful of times. The chain uses TRBV29-1 and TRBJ1-1; TRBD1 might be the D (6 bases). Germline CDR1 reads SQVTM; CDR2 reads ANQGSEA. The CDR3 is 14 amino acids. The V end lost 5 bases, the J end lost 4 bases, and 17 bases lay between the germline ends. The CDR3 region is CSVQGSPQSTEAFF. DNA for the CDR3: TGCAGCGTTCAGGGGTCCCCGCAGAGCACTGAAGCTTTCTTT.

The chain is built from TRBV7-9 and TRBJ2-5; D is possibly TRBD2 (5 bases). The germline CDR1 and CDR2 sequences are SEHNR and FQNEAQ (reference sequence). Trimming took off 5 bases at V and 1 base at J, with 14 bases between the two ends. The CDR3 spans 15 residues. The CDR3 protein is CASSPTGSSQETQYF. In DNA, the CDR3 is TGTGCCAGCAGCCCGACGGGGTCCTCCCAAGAGACCCAGTACTTC. The full variable domain, in which reference TRBV7-9 and TRBJ2-5 provide the parts outside the CDR3, is DTGVSQNPRHKITKRGQNVTFRCDPISEHNRLYWYRQTLGQGPEFLTYFQNEAQLEKSRLLSDRFSAERPKGSFSTLEIQRTEQGDSAMYLCASSPTGSSQETQYFGPGTRLLVL.

This clonotype was observed at least ten times. This chain links TRBV7-9 with TRBJ1-6, with 7 bases fitting TRBD1. This CDR3 has 15 amino acids. Losses at the gene ends were 1 base for V and 7 bases for J; bases not matched to a gene: 4. Germline-derived CDR1 and CDR2 are SEHNR and FQNEAQ (reference sequence). This CDR3 is CASSLGDSYNSPLHF. In nucleotides, the CDR3 is TGTGCCAGCAGCTTAGGGGACAGCTACAATTCACCCCTCCACTTT.

This clonotype was seen repeatedly, ten times or more. J is TRBJ1-6 and V is TRBV12-2; TRBD1 is the table's D call and was not checked against the DNA. TRBV12-2 is a recognized pseudogene. The CDR3 totals 14 residues. CDR3 coding DNA: TGTGCAAGTCGAGGGGTGTTAATTTGGTCACCCCTCCACTTT. Protein product: CASRGVLIWSPLHF.

This clonotype was found a few times. This chain uses TRBV13 with TRBJ2-5, with D tentatively TRBD2 (7 bases). V shed 3 bases and J shed 4 bases, with 12 bases lying between them. This CDR3 spans 14 amino acids. The V gene's germline CDR1 is PRHDT and CDR2 FYEKMQ (reference sequence). CDR3 nucleotides: TGTGCCAGCAGCTTGGCGGGGGCATCAGAGACCCAGTACTTC. Its protein is CASSLAGASETQYF.

The chain has TRBV6-5 and TRBJ2-6; D not certain. V lost 0 bases and J 1 base, leaving 4 bases between the germline ends. The CDR3 length is 15 residues. CDR1 MNHEY and CDR2 SVGAGI come from the germline V gene. The CDR3 here is CASSYSESGANVLTF. The CDR3 region has the DNA TGTGCCAGCAGTTACTCCGAGTCTGGGGCCAACGTCCTGACTTTC.

Many counts were recorded for this clonotype. The rearrangement links TRBV5-6 to TRBJ1-2; maybe TRBD1 (6 bases). This CDR3 contains 14 residues. Germline loops: CDR1 SGHDT, CDR2 YYEEEE. Between the trimmed V and J ends, which lost 0 bases and 4 bases, there was a span of 10 bases. Here the CDR3 reads CASSLGQAPYGYTF. CDR3 DNA sequence: TGTGCCAGCAGCTTGGGACAGGCTCCCTATGGCTACACCTTC.